These T cell receptor beta chains were read from a single sample in a study of brain T cells in children with intractable seizures. The method was immunoSEQ multiplex PCR; TCRdb's version includes in-frame clones alone and lacks a portion of them. This sample yields about 80,000 clones, of which around 91% are seen a single time; less than 30% belongs to the top ten. The input for sequencing was peripheral blood, taken at surgery. The receptors were gathered from a girl aged 2-10 years with Rasmussen encephalitis and intractable seizures. Both conserved end residues are part of each CDR3. The order of the fields is D gene, J gene, V gene, clone size, CDR3 DNA, CDR3 protein. A D gene is named only where the DNA matches it firmly. Clone size appears in some rows only: once, few, many, or a class for an expanded clone.

>-|TRBJ1-3|TRBV18|-
TGTGCCAGCTGCCGGGACAATGACTCTGGAAACACCATATATTTT
CASCRDNDSGNTIYF
>-|TRBJ1-2|TRBV30|-
TGTGCCTGGAGTGTAAGGAGAAGCTATGGCTACACCTTC
CAWSVRRSYGYTF
>TRBD1|TRBJ2-1|TRBV2|-
TGTGCCAGCAGTCGTGGACAGGGCTCCTACAATGAGCAGTTCTTC
CASSRGQGSYNEQFF
>-|TRBJ2-1|TRBV6-5|-
TGTGCCAGCAGCCCCCAGGGGAATGAGCAGTTCTTC
CASSPQGNEQFF
>TRBD1|TRBJ1-5|TRBV25-1|-
TGTGCCAGCGCCCAGACAGGGGTCAATCAGCCCCAGCATTTT
CASAQTGVNQPQHF
>TRBD1|TRBJ1-4|TRBV6-5|once
TGTGCCAGTGGACAGGGGTGGGAGGAAAAACTGTTTTTT
CASGQGWEEKLFF
>-|TRBJ1-3|TRBV5-4|-
TGTGCCAGCAGCTTGGAGCCGAGCTCTGGAAACACCATATATTTT
CASSLEPSSGNTIYF
>TRBD2|TRBJ2-1|TRBV5-1|once
TGCGCCAGCAGCTTGGGTGGGGGAGGGCCCGACAATGAGCAGTTCTTC
CASSLGGGGPDNEQFF
>-|TRBJ1-2|TRBV10-2|-
TGCGCCAGCAGTGAGTCAAAAGGGACTGGGGGCTACACCTTC
CASSESKGTGGYTF
>-|TRBJ1-2|TRBV29-1|-
TGCAGCGTCACGGACAGCCTCAACTATGGCTACACCTTC
CSVTDSLNYGYTF
>-|TRBJ2-1|TRBV5-5|-
TGTGCCAGCGGTGTACTCGGGACCCCTTACAATGAGCAGTTCTTC
CASGVLGTPYNEQFF
>-|TRBJ1-1|TRBV3-1/TRBV3-2|once
TGTGCCAGCCAGGGATGGAACACTGAAGCTTTCTTT
CASQGWNTEAFF
>TRBD2|TRBJ2-7|TRBV7-9|-
TGTGCCAGCAGCTTGACGGGAGGGCGCCTGGACGAGCAGTACTTC
CASSLTGGRLDEQYF
>-|TRBJ2-7|TRBV6-5|-
TGTGCCAGCAGTCCGATTCGGGGCCCAAAATACGAGCAGTACTTC
CASSPIRGPKYEQYF
>-|TRBJ2-7|TRBV18|-
TGTGCCAGCTCACCACCCTTGGGCCAGGGCCTCTACGAGCAGTACTTC
CASSPPLGQGLYEQYF
>-|TRBJ2-1|TRBV6-5|-
TGTGCCAGCAGTTACTCTTTAGCTGTCAATGAGCAGTTCTTC
CASSYSLAVNEQFF
>TRBD2|TRBJ2-3|TRBV7-2|-
TGTGCCAGCAGCATACTAGCGATGGATACGCAGTATTTT
CASSILAMDTQYF
>TRBD2|TRBJ2-2|TRBV7-2|-
TGTGCCAGCAGCCCCCGGAGCGGGGTATACACCGGGGAGCTGTTTTTT
CASSPRSGVYTGELFF
>-|TRBJ1-2|TRBV27|-
TGTGCCAGCAGTTCAGGGTCGGGCTACACCTTC
CASSSGSGYTF
>-|TRBJ1-5|TRBV7-9|-
TGTGCCAGCAGCGCCGGTGATCAGCCCCAGCATTTT
CASSAGDQPQHF
>-|TRBJ1-5|TRBV12-3/TRBV12-4|-
TGTGCCAGCAGTTTACTAAGCAATCAGCCCCAGCATTTT
CASSLLSNQPQHF
>TRBD1|TRBJ1-3|TRBV27|-
TGTGCCAGCAGTTCGGGACAGGGAACTATTGGAAACACCATATATTTT
CASSSGQGTIGNTIYF
>-|TRBJ2-1|TRBV9|-
TGTGCCAGCAGCGTTGGGGGGAACTCCTACAATGAGCAGTTCTTC
CASSVGGNSYNEQFF
>-|TRBJ1-5|TRBV5-6|-
TGTGCCAGCAGCTTATCGGGGCGCGGCGGCAATCAGCCCCAGCATTTT
CASSLSGRGGNQPQHF
>TRBD2|TRBJ2-1|TRBV6-5|-
TGTGCCAGCAGTCCCGGACTAGCGGATTACAATGAGCAGTTCTTC
CASSPGLADYNEQFF
>-|TRBJ1-1|TRBV9|once
TGTGCCAGCAGCGGGGGAGCCAAAATGAACACTGAAGCTTTCTTT
CASSGGAKMNTEAFF
>-|TRBJ2-7|TRBV6-5|-
TGTGCCGGTAGCCCACAGGGCTTCTCCTACGAGCAGTACTTC
CAGSPQGFSYEQYF
>-|TRBJ1-5|TRBV28|-
TGTGCCAGCAGTTTATGGGTTCAGCCCCAGCATTTT
CASSLWVQPQHF
>TRBD1|TRBJ1-2|TRBV5-1|-
TGCGCCAGCAGCCCGGACAGGGTCGCCTATGGCTACACCTTC
CASSPDRVAYGYTF
>TRBD2|TRBJ2-5|TRBV3-1/TRBV3-2|-
TGTGCCAGCAGCGACGCCGGGACTAGCGGGAGTAGAGAGACCCAGTACTTC
CASSDAGTSGSRETQYF
>-|TRBJ1-2|TRBV14|-
TGTGCCAGCAGCCTTCTAAGGGTTAACTATGGCTACACCTTC
CASSLLRVNYGYTF
>-|TRBJ1-3|TRBV11-3|-
TGTGCCAGCAGCTTAGAGGCCTCCTCTGGAAACACCATATATTTT
CASSLEASSGNTIYF
>-|TRBJ1-1|TRBV13|once
TGTGCCAGCAGCTTAGTAACGGAAGACACTGAAGCTTTCTTT
CASSLVTEDTEAFF
>-|TRBJ1-6|TRBV6-5|-
TGTGCCAGCAGGACTTCTACAGGGTTACCCCTCCACTTT
CASRTSTGLPLHF
>TRBD1|TRBJ2-7|TRBV5-4|few
TGTGCCAGCAGCTTGGGGACAGGTAGCTCCTACGAGCAGTACTTC
CASSLGTGSSYEQYF
>-|TRBJ2-2|TRBV11-3|-
TGTGCCAGCAGCTTCAGGGTAACCGGGGAGCTGTTTTTT
CASSFRVTGELFF
>TRBD1|TRBJ1-4|TRBV7-9|-
TGTGCCAGCAGCTCCGACAGGGGTTGGGAAAAACTGTTTTTT
CASSSDRGWEKLFF
>TRBD2|TRBJ2-5|TRBV28|once
TGTGCCAGCAGTCCGGGACTAGCCGCAATCCAAGAGACCCAGTACTTC
CASSPGLAAIQETQYF
>-|TRBJ2-6|TRBV12-5|-
TGTGCTAGTGGTCCCGGACACCCTCCTGGGGCCAACGTCCTGACTTTC
CASGPGHPPGANVLTF
>TRBD1|TRBJ2-2|TRBV3-1/TRBV3-2|-
TGTGCCAGCAGCCAAGGGACAGGGCCGGGGAGGGAGCTGTTTTTT
CASSQGTGPGRELFF
>-|TRBJ2-3|TRBV6-2/TRBV6-3|-
TGTGCCAGCAGTTACCCCGGAGGAGCATTAGATACGCAGTATTTT
CASSYPGGALDTQYF
>TRBD2|TRBJ2-1|TRBV24-1|once
TGTGCCACCAGTGCCCTAGCGGGAAATGAGCAGTTCTTC
CATSALAGNEQFF
>TRBD2|TRBJ2-5|TRBV2|-
TGTGCCAGCAGGGGCGGGGGGAAAGAGACCCAGTACTTC
CASRGGGKETQYF
>-|TRBJ1-1|TRBV3-1/TRBV3-2|-
TGTGCCAGCAGCCCCCGGCTTATGAACACTGAAGCTTTCTTT
CASSPRLMNTEAFF
>TRBD1|TRBJ2-1|TRBV6-5|-
TGTGCCAGCCAGACAGGGGGACAATACAATGAGCAGTTCTTC
CASQTGGQYNEQFF
>TRBD1|TRBJ1-2|TRBV4-1|-
TGCGCCAGCAGCCCGTCAGGGGGTAACTATGGCTACACCTTC
CASSPSGGNYGYTF
>-|TRBJ1-2|TRBV6-5|-
TGTGCCAGCAGTTACTCGAGGGTACCAGCTAACTATGGCTACACCTTC
CASSYSRVPANYGYTF
>TRBD1|TRBJ1-6|TRBV7-9|-
TGTGCCAGCAGGTCCGGGACAGGGGATTCACCCCTCCACTTT
CASRSGTGDSPLHF
>TRBD2|TRBJ2-2|TRBV14|-
TGTGCCAGCAGAGCGGGGGGGCGTACCGGGGAGCTGTTTTTT
CASRAGGRTGELFF
>-|TRBJ1-2|TRBV7-9|-
TGTGCCAGCAGCTATATTGCCTATCAGGACGATAACTATGGCTACACCTTC
CASSYIAYQDDNYGYTF
>-|TRBJ1-3|TRBV7-9|-
TGTGCCAGCAGCTTAGGGGACTCTGGAAACACCATATATTTT
CASSLGDSGNTIYF
>-|TRBJ1-5|TRBV30|-
TGTGCCTGGAGTAGCGGAGACACCCATAGCAATCAGCCCCAGCATTTT
CAWSSGDTHSNQPQHF
>-|TRBJ2-7|TRBV30|-
TGTGCCTGGAGTGTCGGGGAAGCGCAGTACTTC
CAWSVGEAQYF
>-|TRBJ1-1|TRBV24-1|-
TGTGCCACCAGTGACAGTTCAGGGGCGCGCACTGAAGCTTTCTTT
CATSDSSGARTEAFF